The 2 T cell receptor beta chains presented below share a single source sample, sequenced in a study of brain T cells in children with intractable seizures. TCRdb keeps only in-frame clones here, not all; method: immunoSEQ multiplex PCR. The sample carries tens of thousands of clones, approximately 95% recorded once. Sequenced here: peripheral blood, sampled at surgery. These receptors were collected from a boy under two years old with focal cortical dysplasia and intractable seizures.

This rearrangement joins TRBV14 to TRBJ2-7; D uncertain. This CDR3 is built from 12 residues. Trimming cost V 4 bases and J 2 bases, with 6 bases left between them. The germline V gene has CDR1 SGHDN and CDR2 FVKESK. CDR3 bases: TGTGCCAGCAGCCTACACCCCTACGAGCAGTACTTC. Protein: CASSLHPYEQYF.

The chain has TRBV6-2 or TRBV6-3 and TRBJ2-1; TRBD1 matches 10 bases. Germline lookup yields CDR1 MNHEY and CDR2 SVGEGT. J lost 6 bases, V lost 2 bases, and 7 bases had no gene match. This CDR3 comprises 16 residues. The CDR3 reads CASSYGWDRGLNEQFF. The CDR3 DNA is TGTGCCAGCAGTTACGGGTGGGACAGGGGCCTCAATGAGCAGTTCTTC.